The next 11 T cell receptor beta chains were all read from a single sample in a study of blood T cell repertoires in COVID-19. Method: immunoSEQ multiplex PCR; TCRdb's copy keeps in-frame clones and lacks some. The sample lists tens of thousands of clones, roughly 89% occurring once. The sequencing sample was made of peripheral blood. Source of these receptors: a man between 60 and 75 years old with COVID-19, enrolled during active disease.

This chain connects TRBV7-9 to TRBJ2-7, with 11 bases lining up with TRBD1. The germline V gene encodes CDR1 SEHNR and CDR2 FQNEAQ (reference sequence). This CDR3 region has 15 residues. Germline trimming cut 7 bases from V and 5 bases from J; bases unmatched to any gene: 10. CDR3 in DNA: TGTGCCAGCACCCCACGAGGACAGGGGGCCCACGAGCAGTACTTC. Its protein product is CASTPRGQGAHEQYF.

The gene calls are TRBV6-2 or TRBV6-3 and TRBJ1-5; 7 positions match TRBD1. This CDR3 has 17 amino acids. V dropped 3 bases and J dropped 6; count of bases not matched to a gene: 14. Germline CDR1 MNHEY, CDR2 SVGEGT. The CDR3 protein is CASSYDYLRQGSQPQHF. The CDR3 DNA reads as TGTGCCAGCAGTTATGATTATCTTAGACAGGGCAGTCAGCCCCAGCATTTT.

This chain uses TRBV19 with TRBJ2-3; D might be TRBD1 (5 bases). Looked up from germline, CDR1 is LNHDA and CDR2 is SQIVND (reference sequence). The CDR3 contains 12 residues. V was pared by 4 bases and J by 7 bases, with 9 bases between. The CDR3 nucleotides are TGTGCCAGTAGTACAGGGCGGAATACGCAGTATTTT. Translated: CASSTGRNTQYF.

The chain has TRBV5-1 and TRBJ2-1; 12 bases match TRBD1. Germline CDR1 reads SGHRS; CDR2 reads YFSETQ. The ends lost 0 bases at V and 0 bases at J; junction bases unmatched: 7. This CDR3 comprises 19 residues. Here the CDR3 reads CASSLEGTGGFSSYNEQFF. CDR3 sequence (DNA): TGCGCCAGCAGCTTGGAGGGGACAGGGGGCTTCAGCTCCTACAATGAGCAGTTCTTC. The variable domain in full, with the rest retrieved from reference TRBV5-1 and TRBJ2-1, is KAGVTQTPRYLIKTRGQQVTLSCSPISGHRSVSWYQQTPGQGLQFLFEYFSETQRNKGNFPGRFSGRQFSNSRSEMNVSTLELGDSALYLCASSLEGTGGFSSYNEQFFGPGTRLTVL.

The genes are TRBV5-1 and TRBJ1-2, with 10 bases aligning to TRBD1. The CDR3 length is 15 residues. V shed 4 bases, J shed 3 bases, and the junction held 6 bases outside the gene matches. In germline, CDR1 is SGHRS, CDR2 YFSETQ. The CDR3 DNA follows: TGCGCCAGCAGCCCCGGACAGGGGGATTACTATGGCTACACCTTC. Its translation: CASSPGQGDYYGYTF.

J is TRBJ2-4 and V is TRBV12-3 or TRBV12-4; D is possibly TRBD2 (5 bases). V lost 2 bases and J lost 12, with 8 bases in between. This CDR3 spans 11 amino acids. The DNA for the CDR3 is TGTGCCAGCAGTTTATCGGGGAATCAGTACTTC. It specifies CASSLSGNQYF.

V usage is TRBV5-1 and J usage is TRBJ1-4, with D hard to call. The V gene lost 4 bases and the J gene lost 5 bases, with 12 bases spanning the gap. The CDR3 extends over 14 amino acids. In germline, CDR1 is SGHRS, CDR2 YFSETQ. As DNA, the CDR3 is TGCGCCAGCAGCCGAGGCGCGGGGAATGAAAAACTGTTTTTT. This translates into CASSRGAGNEKLFF. Based on the CDR3 plus reference TRBV5-1 and TRBJ1-4, the full variable domain is KAGVTQTPRYLIKTRGQQVTLSCSPISGHRSVSWYQQTPGQGLQFLFEYFSETQRNKGNFPGRFSGRQFSNSRSEMNVSTLELGDSALYLCASSRGAGNEKLFFGSGTQLSVL.

The CDR3 DNA reads as TGTGCCAGCAGCCTACCGCCCTGGTCACCGAACACTGAAGCTTTCTTT. It encodes CASSLPPWSPNTEAFF. V is TRBV7-9 and J is TRBJ1-1; D remains unclear. V was shortened by 5 bases and J by 1 base, with 17 bases between the two germline ends. The CDR3 spans 16 residues. Germline-derived CDR1 and CDR2 are SEHNR and FQNEAQ (reference sequence).

This chain connects TRBV4-1 to TRBJ1-3; 12 bases map to TRBD1. Trimming took 4 bases from V and 5 from J; bases not matched to a gene: 6. CDR1 is MGHRA, CDR2 YSYEKL, per germline. The CDR3 is 16 residues long. In DNA form, the CDR3 reads TGCGCCAGCAGCCGTGGGACAGGGGGCTGGAGAAACACCATATATTTT. Amino acid sequence: CASSRGTGGWRNTIYF.

The chain is built from TRBV7-9 and TRBJ1-1; a possible D gene is TRBD1 (5 bases). There are 13 residues in the CDR3. Trimming pared 7 bases from V and 4 bases from J, leaving 13 bases between. Germline loops: CDR1 SEHNR, CDR2 FQNEAQ (reference sequence). The CDR3 sequence is CASTLMGLTEAFF. The CDR3 nucleotides read TGTGCCAGCACCCTCATGGGGCTCACTGAAGCTTTCTTT.

The chain is built from TRBV7-9 and TRBJ2-5, with TRBD1 matching over 9 bases. Germline V gives CDR1 SEHNR, CDR2 FQNEAQ (reference sequence). Germline trimming cut 3 bases from V and 4 bases from J; bases unmatched to any gene: 3. This CDR3 contains 14 residues. The CDR3 protein is CASSFRQGGETQYF. The CDR3 nucleotides read TGTGCCAGCAGCTTTCGACAGGGGGGAGAGACCCAGTACTTC.